This T cell receptor (beta chain) stems from a study of neurological immune-mediated disorders (dated by TCRdb to the late 2010s). Turning to the overall study: Among the roughly 34 multiple sclerosis patients, relapsing-remitting MS was present in about 31 and secondary progressive MS was present in 3. Using UMI-based sequencing, the study compared peripheral blood TCR-beta repertoires from patients with HTLV-I-associated myelopathy (HAM/TSP), patients with multiple sclerosis, and healthy controls. The roughly 110 TCR-beta libraries included longitudinal samples, technical triplicates and paired sorted CD4+ and CD8+ T-cell subsets alongside PBMC samples. The cohort comprised around 70 subjects: 15 or so HAM/TSP patients, approximately 34 multiple sclerosis patients and approximately 20 healthy controls.

cDNA was synthesized by template-switch 5'RACE using a primer carrying a 10-nucleotide random unique molecular identifier by which each TCR transcript was tagged. Every sequencing run yielded over 160 million TCR-beta sequences covering 15-18 subjects. Total RNA was extracted with the RNeasy kit. The KAPA Real-time Library Amplification kit was used to amplify TCR-beta VDJ regions with primers for the TCR constant region and the 5'RACE anchor. A first PCR added sample indexes and Illumina adaptors, and a second PCR then raised library yield. After purification with Ampure beads, the TCR product of roughly 650 bp was size-selected on a 2% E-gel SizeSelection system. Before pooling, libraries had their quality checked on a Bioanalyzer, their concentration measured with Qubit, and their quantity determined with the Kapa Library Quantification kit. Paired-end 2 x 150 bp sequencing of the libraries was performed on an Illumina HiSeq 2500. To increase sequence diversity, roughly 24-32% phiX was spiked into each library pool. The paper's data handling went like this. Quality-filtered reads were processed with the UMI-based MiGEC pipeline, which removed over 75% of raw TCR sequences during error correction. IMGT germline references were used for aligning VDJ genes, and each clonotype was defined as a unique CDR3 amino acid sequence together with its V-J genes. Clonal expansion, Shannon diversity and CDR3 relatedness were evaluated with VDJtools (CalcPairwiseDistances, ClusterSamples), while phylogenetic trees were built in CLCbio workbench. Expanded clones were defined as having at least 8 unique UMIs, based on coefficient-of-variation modelling across technical triplicates. TCRdb reran the public reads through fastp at Q25 and MiXCR, keeping productive beta chains. All rows with the same CDR3 protein become a single entry with the most common DNA and genes. TCRdb's processing, not the authors', yielded these V and J calls. Recorded for this sample are roughly 100,000 distinct CDR3 sequences; around 3.5% of them occurred a single time. Around 2.7% of the sample is in the top ten clones.

Broader findings and caveats from the paper: TCR clonal expansion was highest in HAM/TSP patients and lowest in MS patients, with MS patients falling below even healthy controls. In phylogenetic analysis, the repertoires of 18 of 34 MS patients grouped into a cluster of related CDR3 sequences, which suggests a possible signature at the repertoire level. No identical CDR3 amino acid sequences were found to be shared among expanded clones across subjects, suggesting that TCR-beta repertoires were private in all groups. The MS cluster showed no association with clinical or MRI features, and the authors stated that larger cohorts are needed.

The table lists this clonotype with many counts. Its antigen remains undetermined. No base qualities exist here, and no much larger clone lies one base off it. For the unsorted PBMC libraries, 2 million PBMCs were stored in RNAlater at -80 degrees C until RNA extraction and were used to generate the libraries. Multiple sclerosis patients were enrolled in a US clinical protocol evaluating disease progression by magnetic resonance imaging. PBMCs were separated from peripheral blood using Ficoll-Hypaque density gradient centrifugation and then cryopreserved in liquid nitrogen. CDR1 and CDR2 were assigned from the germline V gene (reference sequence) as DFQATT and SNEGSKA. The V end loses 1 base and the J end loses 7 bases, and a stretch of 14 bases separates them. From its cysteine to its phenylalanine, the CDR3 spans 15 amino acids. Of the read, only the CDR3 DNA is kept; its 45 bases are in frame from base 1.

This TCR came from a woman between 45 and 60 years old with multiple sclerosis. The sequenced sample consisted of PBMCs. This chain is built from TRBV20-1 and TRBJ1-6; there is no confident call for the D gene. For the CDR3, the sequence is CSARALGGLNSPLHF. The DNA sequence follows: TGCAGTGCTAGAGCCCTTGGAGGCTTAAATTCACCCCTCCACTTT.